This T cell receptor beta chain originates from a study of blood T cell repertoires in COVID-19. Study overall: Researchers got acute and convalescent COVID-19 samples from the United States, Italy and Spain. Sample material is recorded as cDNA or gDNA derived from T cells, B-cell-depleted T cells, or PBMCs.

V dropped 5 bases and J dropped 6; count of bases not matched to a gene: 13. Germline V gene sequence: CDR1 SGHAT, CDR2 FQDESV (reference sequence). The CDR3 totals 16 residues. Original processing notes: Reference gene primers were amplified, and this amplification served to estimate nucleated cell counts. Sequencing was performed with immunoSEQ multiplex PCR; in TCRdb, only in-frame clones are kept and a portion is missing. V and J calls and clone size are those listed in that table; D and trimming were worked out from the DNA. The sample yields tens of thousands of clones, 75% to 90% seen once. Sequencing used peripheral blood. The chain combines TRBV11-1 with TRBJ2-7, with 10 bases identical to TRBD1. The sequence came from a human donor in a cohort sampled during active COVID-19. The CDR3 here is CASSHLRTGGYGEQYF. In DNA form, the CDR3 reads TGTGCCAGCAGCCACCTAAGGACAGGGGGTTACGGCGAGCAGTACTTC.